This paragraph reports one T cell receptor (beta chain). Clones were read by immunoSEQ multiplex PCR, and TCRdb kept only the in-frame ones, dropping some. The sample holds 150,000 to 200,000 clones, 75% to 85% seen once. The data are from a study of blood T cell repertoires in COVID-19. Germline lookup yields CDR1 SGDLS and CDR2 YYNGEE. The CDR3 has 16 residues. The trim removed 0 bases at V and 1 base at J, leaving 7 bases unmatched. Sequencing was carried out using peripheral blood. The sequence was collected from a man aged 60-69 years with acute or convalescent COVID-19. V gene TRBV9 combines with J gene TRBJ2-7; TRBD2 matches at 7 bases. The CDR3 bases are TGTGCCAGCAGCGTAGGAAAGGGAGGGCCGTCCTACGAGCAGTACTTC. As protein: CASSVGKGGPSYEQYF. Using reference TRBV9 and TRBJ2-7 for the parts outside the CDR3, the full variable domain is DSGVTQTPKHLITATGQRVTLRCSPRSGDLSVYWYQQSLDQGLQFLIQYYNGEERAKGNILERFSAQQFPDLHSELNLSSLELGDSALYFCASSVGKGGPSYEQYFGPGTRLTVT.